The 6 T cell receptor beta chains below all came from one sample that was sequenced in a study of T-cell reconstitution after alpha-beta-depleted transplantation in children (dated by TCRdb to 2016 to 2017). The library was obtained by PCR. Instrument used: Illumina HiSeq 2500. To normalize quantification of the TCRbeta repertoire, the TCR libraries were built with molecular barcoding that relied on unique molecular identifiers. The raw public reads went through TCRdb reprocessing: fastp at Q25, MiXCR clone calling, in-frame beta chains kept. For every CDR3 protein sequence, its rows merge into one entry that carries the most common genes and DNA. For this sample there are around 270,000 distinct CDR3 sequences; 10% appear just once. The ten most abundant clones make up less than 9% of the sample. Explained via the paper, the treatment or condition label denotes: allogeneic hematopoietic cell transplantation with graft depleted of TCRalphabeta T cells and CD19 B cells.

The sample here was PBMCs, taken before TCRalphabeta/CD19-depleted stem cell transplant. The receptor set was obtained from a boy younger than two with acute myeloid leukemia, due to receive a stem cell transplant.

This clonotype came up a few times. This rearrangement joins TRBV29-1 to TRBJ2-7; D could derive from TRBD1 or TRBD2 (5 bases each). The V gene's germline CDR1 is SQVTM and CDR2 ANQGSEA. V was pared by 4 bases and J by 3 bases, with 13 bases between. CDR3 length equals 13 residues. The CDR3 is CSVVGVAHYEQYF. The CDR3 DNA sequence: TGCAGCGTTGTGGGGGTTGCGCACTACGAGCAGTACTTC.

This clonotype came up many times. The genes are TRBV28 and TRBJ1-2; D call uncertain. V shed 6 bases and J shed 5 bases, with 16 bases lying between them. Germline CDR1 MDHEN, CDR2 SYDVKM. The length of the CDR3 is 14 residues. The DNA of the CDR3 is TGTGCCAGCAGCGTCTCCGTATTGACGTATGGCTACACCTTC. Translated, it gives CASSVSVLTYGYTF.

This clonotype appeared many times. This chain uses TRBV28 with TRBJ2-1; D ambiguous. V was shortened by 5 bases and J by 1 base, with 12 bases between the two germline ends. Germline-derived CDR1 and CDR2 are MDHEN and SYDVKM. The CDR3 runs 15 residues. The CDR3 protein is CASSLPAGSYNEQFF. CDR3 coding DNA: TGTGCCAGCAGTCTCCCGGCCGGGTCCTACAATGAGCAGTTCTTC.

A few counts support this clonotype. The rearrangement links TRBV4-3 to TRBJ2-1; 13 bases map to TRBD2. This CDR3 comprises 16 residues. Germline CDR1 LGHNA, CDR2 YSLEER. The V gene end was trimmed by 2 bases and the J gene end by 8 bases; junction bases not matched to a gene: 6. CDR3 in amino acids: CASSQPRTSGSDEQFF. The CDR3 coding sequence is TGCGCCAGCAGCCAACCCCGGACTAGCGGGAGTGATGAGCAGTTCTTC.

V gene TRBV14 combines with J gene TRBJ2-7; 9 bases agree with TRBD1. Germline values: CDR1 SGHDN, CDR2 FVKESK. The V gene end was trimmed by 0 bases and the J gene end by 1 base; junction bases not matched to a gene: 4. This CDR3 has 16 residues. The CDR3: CASSQDLGTGSYEQYF. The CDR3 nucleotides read TGTGCCAGCAGCCAAGATCTGGGGACAGGGTCCTACGAGCAGTACTTC.

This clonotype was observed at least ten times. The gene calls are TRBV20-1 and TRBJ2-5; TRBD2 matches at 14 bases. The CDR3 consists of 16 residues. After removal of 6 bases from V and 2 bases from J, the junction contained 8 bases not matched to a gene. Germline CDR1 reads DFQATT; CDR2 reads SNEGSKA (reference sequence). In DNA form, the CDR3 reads TGCAGTGCCCGACTAGCGGGGGGGCCGGGGCAAGAGACCCAGTACTTC. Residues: CSARLAGGPGQETQYF.